This TCR beta chain was recorded in a study of radiotherapy plus CTLA-4 blockade in lung cancer listed by TCRdb under 2018. Background on the whole study: Among enrolled patients, 15% to 20% had an objective response and 31% reached disease control. The paper's findings and limits, for the study overall: After treatment with radiotherapy and ipilimumab, TCR clones that came from tumors expanded in the peripheral blood. Increased serum interferon-beta after radiation, together with early dynamic changes in blood T cell clones, were reported to be the strongest predictors of response.

Preparation of the library involved the immunoSEQ multiplex PCR assay. Held by TCRdb, this immuneACCESS table contains in-frame sequences only and omits some clones. Under half of the omission traces to an unresolved V gene where checked; the cause of the rest is unknown. The sample includes under 65,000 clones, with 79% observed a single time. The ten largest clones capture around 7.9% of the sample. Concerning this clone: Its antigen has not been determined. The junction shows a germline mismatch at one end, possibly a read error.

In this study, focal radiation therapy paired with CTLA-4 blockade (ipilimumab) was tested in patients who had chemo-refractory metastatic non-small-cell lung cancer. The sequence was collected from a human donor with non-small cell lung cancer who had a complete response to radiotherapy plus ipilimumab. The starting material was peripheral blood, obtained from a patient treated with radiotherapy plus ipilimumab.

Here the CDR3 is given as CASSLMPSGPYNEQFF. The DNA sequence reads TGTGCTAGCAGCTTAATGCCAAGCGGCCCCTACAATGAGCAGTTCTTC. The sequence is built from TRBV7-7 and TRBJ2-1; the D gene is possibly TRBD2, with 5 bases matching. The germline V gene (reference sequence) specifies SSHAT as CDR1 and FNYEAQ as CDR2. Reading from cysteine to phenylalanine, the CDR3 counts 16 amino acids. Just CDR3 DNA is preserved here, 48 bases in frame from base 1.